What follows describes a single T cell receptor (beta chain). A read error is the likely source, as a far larger clone sits one nucleotide away. As originally analysed: By means of reference gene primer amplification, nucleated cell counts were estimated. Sequencing was performed with immunoSEQ multiplex PCR; in TCRdb, only in-frame clones are kept and a portion is missing. V and J calls and clone size come straight from that table; D and trimming were deduced from the DNA. The sample gives more than 90,000 clones, approximately 70% of which show up once; just under 25% is in the top ten. This specimen comes from a study of blood T cell repertoires in COVID-19. Study at large: Both acute and convalescent COVID-19 samples were obtained from the United States, Italy and Spain. Sources were T cells, B-cell-depleted T cells, or PBMCs; the material itself was cDNA or gDNA.

Germline V CDR1 and CDR2: SGHVS, FQNEAQ. CDR3 length: 14 amino acids. V shed 4 bases, J shed 3 bases, and the junction held 3 bases outside the gene matches. This TCR was sampled from a woman aged 55-69 years in a cohort sampled during active or convalescent COVID-19. The sequencing input was peripheral blood. The J gene is TRBJ1-5, the V gene TRBV7-8; 7 bases are shared with TRBD1. DNA for the CDR3: TGTGCCAGCAGCTCGGGACAGCTCAATCAGCCCCAGCATTTT. It codes for CASSSGQLNQPQHF.